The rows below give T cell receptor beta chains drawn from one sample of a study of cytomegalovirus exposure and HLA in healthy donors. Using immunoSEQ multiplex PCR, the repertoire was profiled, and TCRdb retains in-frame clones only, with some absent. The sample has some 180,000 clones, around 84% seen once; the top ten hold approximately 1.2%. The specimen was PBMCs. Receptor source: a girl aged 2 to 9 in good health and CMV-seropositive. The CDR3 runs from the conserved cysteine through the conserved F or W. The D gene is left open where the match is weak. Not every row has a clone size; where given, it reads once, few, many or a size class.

CDR3aa: CASSQPDRYSGGHSYNEQFF
CDR3nt: TGTGCCAGCAGCCAGCCAGACCGGTATAGCGGGGGCCACTCCTACAATGAGCAGTTCTTC
v_gene: TRBV4-2
d_gene: TRBD2
abundance: .
j_gene: TRBJ2-1

CDR3aa: CASSEVGGLAYEQYF
CDR3nt: TGTGCCAGCAGTGAAGTGGGGGGGCTGGCCTACGAGCAGTACTTC
v_gene: TRBV6-1
d_gene: .
abundance: .
j_gene: TRBJ2-7

CDR3aa: CASSVAGGGVDYGYTF
CDR3nt: TGTGCCAGCAGCGTAGCGGGGGGGGGCGTAGACTATGGCTACACCTTC
v_gene: TRBV7-3
d_gene: .
abundance: .
j_gene: TRBJ1-2

CDR3aa: CASSSGSYNEQFF
CDR3nt: TGTGCCAGCAGCTCCGGCTCCTACAATGAGCAGTTCTTC
v_gene: TRBV5-4
d_gene: .
abundance: .
j_gene: TRBJ2-1

CDR3aa: CASSRGLAGFGETQYF
CDR3nt: TGTGCCAGCAGCCGGGGACTAGCGGGGTTTGGAGAGACCCAGTACTTC
v_gene: TRBV14
d_gene: TRBD2
abundance: .
j_gene: TRBJ2-5

CDR3aa: CASSQTGSGWDTQYF
CDR3nt: TGTGCCAGCAGTCAGACAGGGTCCGGATGGGATACGCAGTATTTT
v_gene: TRBV27
d_gene: TRBD1
abundance: .
j_gene: TRBJ2-3

CDR3aa: CASSLVQAMNTEAFF
CDR3nt: TGTGCCAGCAGCTTAGTACAGGCAATGAACACTGAAGCTTTCTTT
v_gene: TRBV7-2
d_gene: .
abundance: .
j_gene: TRBJ1-1

CDR3aa: CASSFRGYEQYF
CDR3nt: TGTGCCAGCAGTTTTAGGGGGTACGAGCAGTACTTC
v_gene: TRBV6-6
d_gene: .
abundance: .
j_gene: TRBJ2-7

CDR3aa: CASSLGTGRDEQYF
CDR3nt: TGTGCCAGCAGCCTCGGGACAGGGCGCGACGAGCAGTACTTC
v_gene: TRBV27
d_gene: TRBD1
abundance: .
j_gene: TRBJ2-7

CDR3aa: CASSPTTSKETQYF
CDR3nt: TGCGCCAGCAGCCCAACGACTAGTAAAGAGACCCAGTACTTC
v_gene: TRBV5-1
d_gene: .
abundance: .
j_gene: TRBJ2-5

CDR3aa: CASSLVGMKTQYF
CDR3nt: TGTGCCAGCAGCTTGGTGGGCATGAAGACCCAGTACTTC
v_gene: TRBV5-6
d_gene: .
abundance: few
j_gene: TRBJ2-5